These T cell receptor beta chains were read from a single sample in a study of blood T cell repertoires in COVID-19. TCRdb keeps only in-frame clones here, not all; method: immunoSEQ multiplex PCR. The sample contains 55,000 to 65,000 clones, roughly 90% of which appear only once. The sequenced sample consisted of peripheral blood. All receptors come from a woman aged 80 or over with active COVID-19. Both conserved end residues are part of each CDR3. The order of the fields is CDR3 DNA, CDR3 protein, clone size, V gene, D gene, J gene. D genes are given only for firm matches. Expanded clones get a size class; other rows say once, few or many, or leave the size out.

cdr3_nt: TGCGCCAGCGGGGTCACAGGGGGTCCTAATGAAAAACTGTTTTTT
cdr3_aa: CASGVTGGPNEKLFF
clone_size: -
v_call: TRBV5-1
d_call: TRBD1
j_call: TRBJ1-4

cdr3_nt: TGTGCCAGCAGCTTTGGGACAGCTATGTATGGCTACACCTTC
cdr3_aa: CASSFGTAMYGYTF
clone_size: -
v_call: TRBV7-9
d_call: TRBD1
j_call: TRBJ1-2

cdr3_nt: TGTGCCAGCTCCCCTGGGACAGAGGGAGAGACCCAGTACTTC
cdr3_aa: CASSPGTEGETQYF
clone_size: -
v_call: TRBV18
d_call: TRBD1
j_call: TRBJ2-5

cdr3_nt: TGTGCCACCGGTGGCACAGATACGCAGTATTTT
cdr3_aa: CATGGTDTQYF
clone_size: -
v_call: TRBV28
d_call: -
j_call: TRBJ2-3

cdr3_nt: TGCGCCAGCAGCTCAGGACTAGCGGAGAACAATGAGCAGTTCTTC
cdr3_aa: CASSSGLAENNEQFF
clone_size: -
v_call: TRBV5-1
d_call: TRBD2
j_call: TRBJ2-1

cdr3_nt: TGTGCCAGCAGCGTTACGGGACAGACCTACGAGCAGTACTTC
cdr3_aa: CASSVTGQTYEQYF
clone_size: once
v_call: TRBV9
d_call: TRBD1
j_call: TRBJ2-7

cdr3_nt: TGTGCCAGCAGAACCGAGACAGGCCATTCCTACGAGCAGTACTTC
cdr3_aa: CASRTETGHSYEQYF
clone_size: -
v_call: TRBV28
d_call: -
j_call: TRBJ2-7

cdr3_nt: TGTGCCTGTTCGGAGGGCGGGAATGAGCAGTTCTTC
cdr3_aa: CACSEGGNEQFF
clone_size: -
v_call: TRBV5-4
d_call: -
j_call: TRBJ2-1

cdr3_nt: TGTGCCAGCAGCCAAGAGAATAGCGGGAGGGCCTCGTATCCGTTCTTC
cdr3_aa: CASSQENSGRASYPFF
clone_size: -
v_call: TRBV4-2
d_call: TRBD2
j_call: TRBJ2-1

cdr3_nt: TGTGCCAGCACCATGACAGGGTCTGGGGCCAACGTCCTGACTTTC
cdr3_aa: CASTMTGSGANVLTF
clone_size: -
v_call: TRBV28
d_call: TRBD1
j_call: TRBJ2-6

cdr3_nt: TGTGCCAGCAGTCCATTTACCGGGAGGGTATACAATGAGCAGTTCTTC
cdr3_aa: CASSPFTGRVYNEQFF
clone_size: -
v_call: TRBV3-1/TRBV3-2
d_call: TRBD2
j_call: TRBJ2-1

cdr3_nt: TGTGCCAGCCGCGGACAGGGGGAAAACATTCAGTACTTC
cdr3_aa: CASRGQGENIQYF
clone_size: -
v_call: TRBV5-8
d_call: TRBD1
j_call: TRBJ2-4

cdr3_nt: TGTGCCGCCGAAAAACAGGGTACTAGCACAGATACGCAGTATTTT
cdr3_aa: CAAEKQGTSTDTQYF
clone_size: -
v_call: TRBV28
d_call: -
j_call: TRBJ2-3

cdr3_nt: TGTGCCACCAGTGATTGGGGCCGGGAGCTGTTTTTT
cdr3_aa: CATSDWGRELFF
clone_size: -
v_call: TRBV24-1
d_call: -
j_call: TRBJ2-2

cdr3_nt: TGCGCCAGCAGCTTGCCCGCCTGGGGGGACGCGAACACCGGGGAGCTGTTTTTT
cdr3_aa: CASSLPAWGDANTGELFF
clone_size: -
v_call: TRBV5-1
d_call: -
j_call: TRBJ2-2

cdr3_nt: TGTGCCAGCAGCTTACCGGGACAGTCTTACAATGAGCAGTTCTTC
cdr3_aa: CASSLPGQSYNEQFF
clone_size: once
v_call: TRBV5-5
d_call: TRBD1
j_call: TRBJ2-1

cdr3_nt: TGTGCCAGTAGTCCCGGGGATGGCCCCTACAATGAGCAGTTCTTC
cdr3_aa: CASSPGDGPYNEQFF
clone_size: -
v_call: TRBV19
d_call: -
j_call: TRBJ2-1

cdr3_nt: TGTGCCAGCGGAGGGGACACTGAAGCTTTCTTT
cdr3_aa: CASGGDTEAFF
clone_size: -
v_call: TRBV3-1/TRBV3-2
d_call: -
j_call: TRBJ1-1

cdr3_nt: TGTGCCAGCAGCCCCGGGACAGATACCTACGAGCAGTACTTC
cdr3_aa: CASSPGTDTYEQYF
clone_size: few
v_call: TRBV7-2
d_call: TRBD1
j_call: TRBJ2-7

cdr3_nt: TGTGCCAGCAGGGTCCTACCAGGCCAGGGCGCTGAAGCTTTCTTT
cdr3_aa: CASRVLPGQGAEAFF
clone_size: -
v_call: TRBV28
d_call: -
j_call: TRBJ1-1

cdr3_nt: TGTGCCAGCAGCTTCCAGGGAGGAACAGATACGCAGTATTTT
cdr3_aa: CASSFQGGTDTQYF
clone_size: -
v_call: TRBV5-6
d_call: -
j_call: TRBJ2-3

cdr3_nt: TGTGCCAGCAGTCCTGGGGGACAGGGAAATCAGCCCCAGCATTTT
cdr3_aa: CASSPGGQGNQPQHF
clone_size: -
v_call: TRBV28
d_call: TRBD1
j_call: TRBJ1-5

cdr3_nt: TGTGCCAGCAGTTTTTTGGGGATCGGACAGGGTGGGCAGCCCCAGCATTTT
cdr3_aa: CASSFLGIGQGGQPQHF
clone_size: -
v_call: TRBV28
d_call: TRBD1
j_call: TRBJ1-5

cdr3_nt: TGTGCCAGCAGTGAAGATGTAGCGGGGGAGACCCAGTACTTC
cdr3_aa: CASSEDVAGETQYF
clone_size: -
v_call: TRBV6-1
d_call: TRBD2
j_call: TRBJ2-5

cdr3_nt: TGTGCCAGCAGCTTGAGCAACTCCTACGAGCAGTACTTC
cdr3_aa: CASSLSNSYEQYF
clone_size: -
v_call: TRBV5-4
d_call: -
j_call: TRBJ2-7

cdr3_nt: TGTGCCACCAGCGGGACTAACGCCCGGGAGACCCAGTACTTC
cdr3_aa: CATSGTNARETQYF
clone_size: -
v_call: TRBV15
d_call: TRBD2
j_call: TRBJ2-5

cdr3_nt: TGTGCCAGCAGCGGGGGGACTAGCGGGCACTCCTACGAGCAGTACTTC
cdr3_aa: CASSGGTSGHSYEQYF
clone_size: -
v_call: TRBV5-4
d_call: TRBD2
j_call: TRBJ2-7

cdr3_nt: TGTGCCAGCAGCTTACTAGCGGGGGATGAGCAGTTCTTC
cdr3_aa: CASSLLAGDEQFF
clone_size: -
v_call: TRBV7-8
d_call: TRBD2
j_call: TRBJ2-1

cdr3_nt: TGTGCCAGCAGCCAAGATCCCCCTTCGAGTCTAGCCAAAAACATTCAGTACTTC
cdr3_aa: CASSQDPPSSLAKNIQYF
clone_size: -
v_call: TRBV4-2
d_call: -
j_call: TRBJ2-4

cdr3_nt: TGTGCCAGCAGGTTCCAGGGGGCGGGGAATTCACCCCTCCACTTT
cdr3_aa: CASRFQGAGNSPLHF
clone_size: -
v_call: TRBV27
d_call: TRBD1
j_call: TRBJ1-6

cdr3_nt: TGTGCCAGCAGTACGGGGGACAGTCACTACGAGCAGTACTTC
cdr3_aa: CASSTGDSHYEQYF
clone_size: -
v_call: TRBV28
d_call: -
j_call: TRBJ2-7

cdr3_nt: TGCGCCAGCAGCTTGGCCTCGGGGACTGAAGCTTTCTTT
cdr3_aa: CASSLASGTEAFF
clone_size: -
v_call: TRBV5-1
d_call: -
j_call: TRBJ1-1

cdr3_nt: TGTGCCAGCAGTATGGGGTATGGGGGGGCAAAGACCCAGTACTTC
cdr3_aa: CASSMGYGGAKTQYF
clone_size: -
v_call: TRBV19
d_call: -
j_call: TRBJ2-5

cdr3_nt: TGTGCCAGCAGCCTGCGAGGACAGGGGGTCCGTTCACCCCTCCACTTT
cdr3_aa: CASSLRGQGVRSPLHF
clone_size: few
v_call: TRBV5-6
d_call: TRBD1
j_call: TRBJ1-6

cdr3_nt: TGTGCCATCAGCCCGAGACTAGCGGACTACAATGAGCAGTTCTTC
cdr3_aa: CAISPRLADYNEQFF
clone_size: -
v_call: TRBV10-3
d_call: TRBD2
j_call: TRBJ2-1

cdr3_nt: TGTGCCAGCAGTTCAGGGTGGGGCTACACCTTC
cdr3_aa: CASSSGWGYTF
clone_size: -
v_call: TRBV28
d_call: -
j_call: TRBJ1-2

cdr3_nt: TGTGCCAGCAGCTTAGTTACTACCGGGGAGCTGTTTTTT
cdr3_aa: CASSLVTTGELFF
clone_size: -
v_call: TRBV7-2
d_call: -
j_call: TRBJ2-2

cdr3_nt: TGTGCCACCAGTGATTGGCAGGGGGCTTCCTACAATGAGCAGTTCTTC
cdr3_aa: CATSDWQGASYNEQFF
clone_size: -
v_call: TRBV24-1
d_call: TRBD1
j_call: TRBJ2-1

cdr3_nt: TGTGCCAGCACCCCACCGGGACTCGACTACGAGCAGTACTTC
cdr3_aa: CASTPPGLDYEQYF
clone_size: -
v_call: TRBV28
d_call: -
j_call: TRBJ2-7

cdr3_nt: TGTGCCAGCAGTTTGGCAACCTCTTATGGCTACACCTTC
cdr3_aa: CASSLATSYGYTF
clone_size: -
v_call: TRBV12-3/TRBV12-4
d_call: -
j_call: TRBJ1-2

cdr3_nt: TGTGCCAGCAGCCAAGGTTCGCACGAGGGCAATCAGCCCCAGCATTTT
cdr3_aa: CASSQGSHEGNQPQHF
clone_size: few
v_call: TRBV3-1/TRBV3-2
d_call: -
j_call: TRBJ1-5

cdr3_nt: TGTGCCAGTAGTCAAAGGACAGTCTCATATGGCTACACCTTC
cdr3_aa: CASSQRTVSYGYTF
clone_size: -
v_call: TRBV19
d_call: -
j_call: TRBJ1-2

cdr3_nt: TGCAGCGTTAGGGACACGTACACCGGGGAGCTGTTTTTT
cdr3_aa: CSVRDTYTGELFF
clone_size: once
v_call: TRBV29-1
d_call: -
j_call: TRBJ2-2

cdr3_nt: TGCGCCAGCAGTGAGTCGCTAGCGGGAGGGAAAGAGACCCAGTACTTC
cdr3_aa: CASSESLAGGKETQYF
clone_size: -
v_call: TRBV10-1
d_call: TRBD2
j_call: TRBJ2-5

cdr3_nt: TGTGCCAGCAGTGGGGCTAGCGGGGGTGGAAATGAGCAGTTCTTC
cdr3_aa: CASSGASGGGNEQFF
clone_size: once
v_call: TRBV2
d_call: TRBD2
j_call: TRBJ2-1

cdr3_nt: TGTGCCAGCAGGGGTCAGGGGCGAGTTGAGCAGTTCTTC
cdr3_aa: CASRGQGRVEQFF
clone_size: -
v_call: TRBV27
d_call: -
j_call: TRBJ2-1

cdr3_nt: TGTGCCAGCAGCTCCCAGGGGTCCCAAGAGACCCAGTACTTC
cdr3_aa: CASSSQGSQETQYF
clone_size: -
v_call: TRBV5-4
d_call: -
j_call: TRBJ2-5

cdr3_nt: TGTGCCAGCAGTGATGGGCAGGACAATGAGCAGTTCTTC
cdr3_aa: CASSDGQDNEQFF
clone_size: -
v_call: TRBV6-1
d_call: -
j_call: TRBJ2-1

cdr3_nt: TGTGCCAGCAGCCAAGATGGCGGCTCTTACAATGAGCAGTTCTTC
cdr3_aa: CASSQDGGSYNEQFF
clone_size: -
v_call: TRBV4-2
d_call: -
j_call: TRBJ2-1

cdr3_nt: TGTGCCAGTAGTATAACAGGGCAAAAAGAGACCCAGTACTTC
cdr3_aa: CASSITGQKETQYF
clone_size: -
v_call: TRBV19
d_call: -
j_call: TRBJ2-5

cdr3_nt: TGTGCCAGCAGTTTTGGAACAGGGGGGAACACCGGGGAGCTGTTTTTT
cdr3_aa: CASSFGTGGNTGELFF
clone_size: -
v_call: TRBV27
d_call: TRBD1
j_call: TRBJ2-2

cdr3_nt: TGTGCCTCCCGGAGGGACAGGAATAACTATGGCTACACCTTC
cdr3_aa: CASRRDRNNYGYTF
clone_size: -
v_call: TRBV10-3
d_call: TRBD1
j_call: TRBJ1-2

cdr3_nt: TGTGCCAGCAGTTTGGTCGGGTCCTACGAGCAGTACTTC
cdr3_aa: CASSLVGSYEQYF
clone_size: -
v_call: TRBV27
d_call: -
j_call: TRBJ2-7

cdr3_nt: TGTGCCAGTAGTATAGCCCACACAGATACGCAGTATTTT
cdr3_aa: CASSIAHTDTQYF
clone_size: -
v_call: TRBV19
d_call: -
j_call: TRBJ2-3

cdr3_nt: TGTGCCAGCAGTTTTGGGGGCCCGAACACTGAAGCTTTCTTT
cdr3_aa: CASSFGGPNTEAFF
clone_size: -
v_call: TRBV28
d_call: -
j_call: TRBJ1-1

cdr3_nt: TGTGCCAGCAGCCAATCGGTCGGGGGTGGCGGGGCTTTCTTT
cdr3_aa: CASSQSVGGGGAFF
clone_size: -
v_call: TRBV11-1
d_call: -
j_call: TRBJ1-1

cdr3_nt: TGTGCCAGCAGCCCCAGCGACGGAGGACTCTACAATGAGCAGTTCTTC
cdr3_aa: CASSPSDGGLYNEQFF
clone_size: -
v_call: TRBV7-9
d_call: -
j_call: TRBJ2-1

cdr3_nt: TGTGCCAGCAGTCAGGGGGCGCGGGAGACCCAGTACTTC
cdr3_aa: CASSQGARETQYF
clone_size: -
v_call: TRBV28
d_call: TRBD1
j_call: TRBJ2-5

cdr3_nt: TGCGCCAGCAGCTTAGACAGGGTGAGGACGGGTGGCTACACCTTC
cdr3_aa: CASSLDRVRTGGYTF
clone_size: few
v_call: TRBV5-1
d_call: TRBD1
j_call: TRBJ1-2

cdr3_nt: TGTGCCATCAGTAAAGGGACTAGCGGGAGTCTACACGAGCAGTACTTC
cdr3_aa: CAISKGTSGSLHEQYF
clone_size: once
v_call: TRBV10-3
d_call: TRBD2
j_call: TRBJ2-7